A single sample gave rise to the 11 T cell receptor beta chains below, sequenced in a study of CD8 T cells in Susac syndrome. The RNA, roughly 0.45 to 1 ug, was put through reverse transcription using random hexamers. TCRdb independently ran MiXCR on the immunoSEQ multiplex PCR reads; one entry per CDR3 protein. The sample records more than 150,000 distinct CDR3 sequences, 95% being singletons. The sample was CD4+ T cells from PBMCs. Receptor source: a human donor with Susac syndrome.

The chain links TRBV20-1 to TRBJ2-7; 10 bases line up with TRBD2. The V segment lost 6 bases and the J segment 3 bases; nucleotides outside the gene matches: 8. The germline V gene encodes CDR1 DFQATT and CDR2 SNEGSKA (reference sequence). CDR3 length equals 14 residues. The CDR3 protein is CSAGGLAASYEQYF. The CDR3, as DNA: TGCAGTGCCGGTGGACTAGCGGCAAGCTACGAGCAGTACTTC.

V is TRBV14 and J is TRBJ1-1, with a tentative D call TRBD1 (6 bases). Trimming cost V 4 bases and J 11 bases, with 17 bases left between them. CDR1 is SGHDN, CDR2 FVKESK, per germline. The CDR3 covers 13 residues. As DNA, the CDR3 is TGTGCCAGCAGCCTAAAAACGACAGGACTGGCTTTCTTT. Translation: CASSLKTTGLAFF.

This clonotype was seen only once. The rearrangement links TRBV7-8 to TRBJ2-5; D not certain. The germline gives CDR1 SGHVS, CDR2 FQNEAQ. CDR3 size: 15 residues. V shed 5 bases and J shed 4 bases, with 17 bases lying between them. The CDR3 region has the DNA TGTGCCAGCAGCCCTCCCGGTCCCAAAGGAGAGACCCAGTACTTC. This translates into CASSPPGPKGETQYF.

This clonotype was found once. This chain uses TRBV4-2 with TRBJ1-1, with D tentatively TRBD1 (6 bases). Deletions cut 2 bases from V and 6 bases from J, with 10 bases between. Germline V gene data show CDR1 as LGHNA and CDR2 as YNFKEQ. The CDR3 runs to 13 residues. CDR3 loop: CASSQLDRAEAFF. The CDR3 DNA follows: TGTGCCAGCAGCCAATTGGACAGAGCTGAAGCTTTCTTT.

The chain combines TRBV18 with TRBJ2-7; D is unclear. The CDR3 totals 12 residues. Germline lookup yields CDR1 KGHSH and CDR2 LQKENI. Trimming stripped 5 bases from V and 2 bases from J, with 7 bases between. The CDR3 DNA reads as TGTGCCAGCTCAAAGTCTCCCTACGAGCAGTACTTC. This encodes CASSKSPYEQYF. The variable domain in full, with the rest retrieved from reference TRBV18 and TRBJ2-7, is NAGVMQNPRHLVRRRGQEARLRCSPMKGHSHVYWYRQLPEEGLKFMVYLQKENIIDESGMPKERFSAEFPKEGPSILRIQQVVRGDSAAYFCASSKSPYEQYFGPGTRLTVT.

The chain combines TRBV7-2 with TRBJ1-4; D is undetermined. The CDR3 runs to 15 residues. V gave up 10 bases and J gave up 0 bases, with 15 bases separating them. Germline values: CDR1 SGHTA, CDR2 FQGNSA. The CDR3 DNA is TGTGCCACGGGGTCTGGGTTTGCAACTAATGAAAAACTGTTTTTT. This sequence encodes CATGSGFATNEKLFF. The complete variable domain, with remaining parts taken from reference TRBV7-2 and TRBJ1-4, reads GAGVSQSPSNKVTEKGKDVELRCDPISGHTALYWYRQSLGQGLEFLIYFQGNSAPDKSGLPSDRFSAERTGGSVSTLTIQRTQQEDSAVYLCATGSGFATNEKLFFGSGTQLSVL.

The chain carries TRBV5-1 and TRBJ1-1; D ambiguous. Germline V gene data show CDR1 as SGHRS and CDR2 as YFSETQ. Trimming stripped 0 bases from V and 4 bases from J, with 7 bases between. The CDR3 is made up of 13 amino acids. The CDR3 DNA reads as TGCGCCAGCAGCTTGGAAGAGCTCACTGAAGCTTTCTTT. Amino acids: CASSLEELTEAFF.

The chain has TRBV3-1 and TRBJ2-2; D ambiguous. The CDR3 length is 14 residues. In germline, CDR1 is LGHDT, CDR2 YNNKEL (reference sequence). Trimming pared 1 base from V and 5 bases from J, leaving 8 bases between. Here the CDR3 reads CASSQVATTGELFF. The CDR3 coding sequence is TGTGCCAGCAGCCAAGTTGCGACGACCGGGGAGCTGTTTTTT.

The rearrangement joins TRBV11-2 to TRBJ2-5, with a possible D match to TRBD1 (6 bases). The CDR3 sequence is 15 residues long. Trimming pared 1 base from V and 7 bases from J, leaving 16 bases between. CDR1 and CDR2 (germline): SGHAT, FQNNGV. CDR3 nucleotides: TGTGCCAGCAGCTTAGGGTCAGGGGTCATTGGGACCCAGTACTTC. Its translation is CASSLGSGVIGTQYF.

The rearrangement links TRBV7-8 to TRBJ2-7, with TRBD1 matching 9 bases. The trim removed 4 bases at V and 4 bases at J, leaving 11 bases unmatched. This CDR3 is 16 amino acids long. Germline CDR1 is SGHVS and CDR2 is FQNEAQ. In DNA form, the CDR3 reads TGTGCCAGCAGCTCTACGATTGGACAGGGGTTATACGAGCAGTACTTC. The encoded protein is CASSSTIGQGLYEQYF.

V is TRBV29-1 and J is TRBJ1-1, with a possible D match to TRBD1 (6 bases). Deletions cut 7 bases from V and 1 base from J, with 10 bases between. This CDR3 has 12 residues. Germline V gene sequence: CDR1 SQVTM, CDR2 ANQGSEA. For the CDR3, the DNA is TGCAGCGCCGGACAGACGAACACTGAAGCTTTCTTT. This codes for CSAGQTNTEAFF. The full variable domain, with the rest looked up from reference TRBV29-1 and TRBJ1-1, is SAVISQKPSRDICQRGTSLTIQCQVDSQVTMMFWYRQQPGQSLTLIATANQGSEATYESGFVIDKFPISRPNLTFSTLTVSNMSPEDSSIYLCSAGQTNTEAFFGQGTRLTVV.